Included here is one T cell receptor beta chain sequence, with context. Its antigen remains unknown. At one end the junction does not follow the germline gene, possibly because of a read error. This entry comes from a study of lymphopenia after photon versus proton radiotherapy. CDR3 length: 14 amino acids. The V gene's germline CDR1 is SSHAT and CDR2 FNYEAQ (reference sequence). Here immunoSEQ multiplex PCR was the method, and the copy in TCRdb shows in-frame clones only, minus some. The sample records some 25,000 clones, around four fifths being singletons. Study findings and constraints: Larger post-nadir TCR diversity loss correlated inversely with survival in deceased patients. Survival link was tested only in deceased patients; proton benefit remains a possibility.

The sequenced sample was peripheral blood, obtained from a patient treated with proton-based radiotherapy. This TCR came from a woman aged 70 to 79 with pancreatic cancer. V usage is TRBV7-7 and J usage is TRBJ1-1; perhaps TRBD1 as D (5 bases). Here the CDR3 DNA reads TGTGCTAGCAGCTTAAAGCTAGGGGACACTGAAGCTTTCTTT. It yields the protein CASSLKLGDTEAFF.